This TCR beta chain is drawn from a study of T cell changes during pregnancy in multiple sclerosis. Libraries were prepared by immunoSEQ multiplex PCR; TCRdb keeps only in-frame clonotypes and omits some of them. The sample comprises 40,000 to 45,000 clones, 80% to 90% of which are singletons, and around 0.51% rests with the top ten. CDR3 length: 16 residues. Per the germline V gene, CDR1 is MNHEY and CDR2 is SVGAGI. V was pared by 1 base and J by 7 bases, with 6 bases of the junction left unmatched. This chain links TRBV6-5 with TRBJ2-2; 10 nucleotides match TRBD1. The specimen was CD4+ T cells from peripheral blood mononuclear cells, collected in the first trimester of pregnancy. The TCR was taken from a female donor with multiple sclerosis, enrolled in a pregnancy study. The CDR3 DNA follows: TGTGCCAGCAGTTACTTCTACGGACAGGGGGGCGGGGAGCTGTTTTTT. Protein sequence: CASSYFYGQGGGELFF.